A selection of T cell receptor beta chains follows, all from one sample in a study of cytomegalovirus exposure and HLA in healthy donors. Profiling relied on immunoSEQ multiplex PCR, and the TCRdb table lists in-frame clones only, not all of them. Of 150,000 to 200,000 clones detected, 60% to 80% appear once; the ten largest clones hold about 7.7%. Sequencing was done on a sample of PBMCs. These receptors all stem from a woman aged 40 to 49 in good health and CMV-seropositive. Both conserved end residues are part of each CDR3. The order of the fields is clone size, J gene, D gene, V gene, CDR3 protein, CDR3 DNA. The D gene is left open where the match is weak. For some rows the clone size is stated as once, few or many, or as a class when expanded; others skip it.

>once|TRBJ2-1|TRBD2|TRBV27
CASSEASGAPYNEQFF
TGTGCCAGCAGTGAGGCTAGCGGGGCCCCCTACAATGAGCAGTTCTTC
>NA|TRBJ1-2|TRBD1|TRBV6-1
CASSTGTGNYGYTF
TGTGCCAGCTCAACCGGGACAGGGAACTATGGCTACACCTTC
>NA|TRBJ1-2|TRBD1|TRBV25-1
CASTPGVGDRGSYGYTF
TGTGCCAGCACCCCCGGGGTGGGGGACAGGGGATCCTATGGCTACACCTTC
>once|TRBJ2-7|NA|TRBV6-1
CASSSPRLYEQYF
TGTGCCAGCAGTTCTCCCAGACTTTACGAGCAGTACTTC
>once|TRBJ2-1|NA|TRBV2
CASSPTGFNEQFF
TGTGCCAGCAGTCCAACAGGGTTCAATGAGCAGTTCTTC
>NA|TRBJ2-7|TRBD2|TRBV7-2
CASSLAGGPSEQYF
TGTGCCAGCAGCTTAGCGGGAGGGCCTAGCGAGCAGTACTTC
>NA|TRBJ2-6|NA|TRBV29-1
CSVDGRGSSGANVLTF
TGCAGCGTTGATGGTCGGGGTAGCTCTGGGGCCAACGTCCTGACTTTC
>NA|TRBJ2-1|TRBD2|TRBV18
CASSPPSGTNEQFF
TGTGCCAGCTCACCACCAAGCGGGACTAATGAGCAGTTCTTC
>once|TRBJ2-5|TRBD1|TRBV10-1
CASSGGTGRTETQYF
TGCGCCAGCAGCGGGGGGACAGGGCGGACAGAGACCCAGTACTTC
>NA|TRBJ2-1|NA|TRBV7-2
CASSLAGGRAGDEQFF
TGTGCCAGCAGCTTAGCTGGCGGCAGGGCAGGCGATGAGCAGTTCTTC
>NA|TRBJ2-1|TRBD2|TRBV6-5
CASRDLAGVNEQFF
TGTGCCAGCAGAGATCTAGCGGGAGTCAATGAGCAGTTCTTC
>NA|TRBJ1-6|TRBD1|TRBV27
CASGDLYRDRGQPLHF
TGTGCCAGCGGAGACCTCTACCGGGACAGGGGGCAACCCCTCCACTTT
>NA|TRBJ2-4|NA|TRBV28
CASSSNQGTKNIQYF
TGTGCCAGCAGTTCGAACCAGGGAACCAAAAACATTCAGTACTTC
>NA|TRBJ2-7|TRBD2|TRBV6-6
CASSYWTSGFPYEQYF
TGTGCCAGCAGTTACTGGACTAGCGGTTTCCCCTACGAGCAGTACTTC
>NA|TRBJ1-1|TRBD1|TRBV11-2
CASSSWTGENTEAFF
TGTGCCAGCAGCTCCTGGACAGGGGAGAACACTGAAGCTTTCTTT
>NA|TRBJ1-1|TRBD1|TRBV27
CASSRDRNTEAFF
TGTGCCAGCAGTCGGGACAGGAACACTGAAGCTTTCTTT
>NA|TRBJ2-1|TRBD1|TRBV5-1
CASSRGGTGNPVSYNEQFF
TGCGCCAGCAGCCGGGGTGGGACAGGGAATCCCGTCTCCTACAATGAGCAGTTCTTC